Following are 32 T cell receptor beta chains from one sample sequenced in a study of sequential checkpoint blockade in melanoma. Assay used: immunoSEQ multiplex PCR; TCRdb lists only in-frame clones, some missing. The sample includes 23,000 or so clones, less than 75% of them seen just once. Treatment indicated: randomized to nivolumab then ipilimumab (arm A) or the reverse (arm B). This specimen was CD8+ T cells sorted from blood (inferred from file names), taken from a patient given nivolumab and ipilimumab in sequence. The receptors were gathered from a human donor with melanoma.

The V call is TRBV6-4, the J call TRBJ2-5; the match to TRBD2 covers 8 bases. The CDR3 consists of 15 residues. The germline CDR1 and CDR2 sequences are MRHNA and SNTAGT. J lost 4 bases, V lost 3 bases, and 7 bases had no gene match. CDR3 coding DNA: TGTGCCAGCAGTGAATTCGCGGGGGGATCAGAGACCCAGTACTTC. Its translation is CASSEFAGGSETQYF.

On this clone itself: Relative to the germline gene, one junction end is altered; a read error may explain this. This chain connects TRBV7-2 to TRBJ2-7; tentatively, D is TRBD1 (6 bases). The CDR3 consists of 13 residues. Germline loops: CDR1 SGHTA, CDR2 FQGNSA. This chain's CDR3 is CVSSLDSAYEQYF. Written as DNA, the CDR3 is TGTGTCAGCAGCCTGGACAGTGCCTACGAGCAGTACTTC.

The rearrangement joins TRBV27 to TRBJ2-1; TRBD2 aligns across 9 bases. V lost 2 bases, J lost 6 bases, and 2 bases stayed unmatched. In germline, CDR1 is MNHEY, CDR2 SMNVEV (reference sequence). The CDR3 contains 14 residues. The CDR3 reads CASSLSGGPNEQFF. The CDR3 nucleotides read TGTGCCAGCAGTTTAAGCGGGGGGCCCAATGAGCAGTTCTTC.

The chain employs TRBV4-3 and TRBJ1-2; 7 bases are shared with TRBD1. The length of the CDR3 is 15 residues. V was pared by 4 bases and J by 4 bases, with 9 bases of the junction left unmatched. CDR1 is LGHNA and CDR2 is YSLEER in the germline V gene. CDR3 sequence: CASSPGTANAYGYTF. CDR3 in DNA: TGCGCCAGCAGCCCCGGGACAGCGAATGCCTATGGCTACACCTTC.

This rearrangement joins TRBV7-3 to TRBJ2-5, with unresolved D. The germline gives CDR1 SGHTA, CDR2 FQGTGA. This CDR3 comprises 11 residues. Trimming took off 5 bases at V and 5 bases at J, with 6 bases between the two ends. This CDR3 reads CASSPGETQYF. Here the CDR3 DNA reads TGTGCCAGCAGCCCCGGGGAGACCCAGTACTTC.

The chain combines TRBV27 with TRBJ1-4; unclear D gene. V was shortened by 3 bases and J by 4 bases, with 15 bases between the two germline ends. Germline CDR1 MNHEY, CDR2 SMNVEV (reference sequence). CDR3 length equals 16 residues. CDR3 coding DNA: TGTGCCAGCAGTTTTTCAGTGTCGCGGCTTAATGAAAAACTGTTTTTT. Translated, it gives CASSFSVSRLNEKLFF.

This clone was counted a few times. This sequence joins TRBV19 and TRBJ2-7; D perhaps matches TRBD2 (7 bases). V gave up 5 bases and J gave up 7 bases, with 24 bases separating them. Germline V gene sequence: CDR1 LNHDA, CDR2 SQIVND (reference sequence). The CDR3 sequence is 16 residues long. CDR3 amino acids: CASSPVREGGEWEQYF. For the CDR3, the DNA is TGTGCCAGTAGTCCTGTGAGAGAGGGGGGGGAATGGGAGCAGTACTTC.

This chain joins TRBV12-5 and TRBJ2-7, with 8 nucleotides matching TRBD2. Germline loops: CDR1 LGHNT, CDR2 FRNRAP. The CDR3 loop spans 12 amino acids. V gave up 4 bases and J gave up 4 bases; unmatched junction bases: 0. For the CDR3, the DNA is TGTGCTAGTGGTTCTAGCGGGTACGAGCAGTACTTC. It encodes CASGSSGYEQYF. Variable domain in full (rest from reference TRBV12-5 and TRBJ2-7): DARVTQTPRHKVTEMGQEVTMRCQPILGHNTVFWYRQTMMQGLELLAYFRNRAPLDDSGMPKDRFSAEMPDATLATLKIQPSEPRDSAVYFCASGSSGYEQYFGPGTRLTVT.

This clone was counted between two and nine times. This sequence joins TRBV19 and TRBJ2-7, with TRBD1 identical over 9 bases. This CDR3 comprises 14 residues. V lost 5 bases to trimming and J lost 1 base; unmatched junction nucleotides: 3. Germline CDR1 is LNHDA and CDR2 is SQIVND (reference sequence). The CDR3 DNA is TGTGCCAGTAGTCTCGGACAGGGGTCCTACGAGCAGTACTTC. Encoded protein: CASSLGQGSYEQYF.

The gene calls are TRBV11-2 and TRBJ2-2, with D unclear. The length of the CDR3 is 13 residues. Trimming cost V 5 bases and J 3 bases, with 7 bases left between them. Looked up from germline, CDR1 is SGHAT and CDR2 is FQNNGV. The CDR3 DNA reads as TGTGCCAGCAGCCCATTCCACACCGGGGAGCTGTTTTTT. Translating it yields CASSPFHTGELFF.

This clone is categorized as medium-sized (0.01 to 0.1%). The rearrangement joins TRBV5-4 to TRBJ1-4; 10 nucleotides agree with TRBD1. CDR3 length equals 15 residues. Unmatched junction bases numbered 3, after V lost 1 base and J lost 6 bases. Per germline, CDR1 SGHNT and CDR2 YYREEE (reference sequence). The DNA of the CDR3 is TGTGCCAGCAGCTTGTACGGGACAGGGGATGAAAAACTGTTTTTT. Encoded protein: CASSLYGTGDEKLFF.

V and J are TRBV27 and TRBJ1-2; TRBD1 aligns across 8 bases. The V gene's germline CDR1 is MNHEY and CDR2 SMNVEV (reference sequence). This CDR3 contains 15 residues. The V gene end was trimmed by 6 bases and the J gene end by 4 bases; junction bases not matched to a gene: 10. CDR3 amino acids: CASRPPGQGFYGYTF. As DNA, the CDR3 is TGTGCCAGCAGACCGCCCGGACAGGGTTTCTATGGCTACACCTTC.

The chain links TRBV27 to TRBJ2-3, with a tentative D call TRBD2 (6 bases). The CDR3 is 17 amino acids. V was pared by 5 bases and J by 1 base, with 19 bases between. Per germline, CDR1 MNHEY and CDR2 SMNVEV (reference sequence). The CDR3 sequence is CASSLRDSPLGTDTQYF. CDR3 nucleotides: TGTGCCAGCAGTCTAAGGGACTCCCCCCTAGGCACAGATACGCAGTATTTT.

About this clone: The junction differs from germline at one of its ends, possibly a read error. The rearrangement uses TRBV7-9 and TRBJ2-3; 8 bases are shared with TRBD2. The CDR3 totals 17 residues. Germline assignment: CDR1 SEHNR and CDR2 FQNEAQ (reference sequence). The CDR3 nucleotides are TGCGCCAGCAGCCAAGACCAGCGGGGGATTAACACAGATACGCAGTATTTT. Translation: CASSQDQRGINTDTQYF. The full variable domain, in which reference TRBV7-9 and TRBJ2-3 provide the parts outside the CDR3, is DTGVSQNPRHKITKRGQNVTFRCDPISEHNRLYWYRQTLGQGPEFLTYFQNEAQLEKSRLLSDRFSAERPKGSFSTLEIQRTEQGDSAMYLCASSQDQRGINTDTQYFGPGTRLTVL.

V gene TRBV7-2 combines with J gene TRBJ1-2, with D maybe TRBD1 (6 bases). CDR1 is SGHTA and CDR2 is FQGNSA in the germline V gene. Trimming removed 3 bases at V and 5 bases at J, with 13 bases between. The CDR3 covers 14 residues. As DNA, the CDR3 is TGTGCCAGCAGCTTTACACAGGGAACTTATGGCTACACCTTC. Protein: CASSFTQGTYGYTF.

This clone was picked up a small number of times. J is TRBJ1-5 and V is TRBV6-1; TRBD1 matches at 7 bases. The V gene end was trimmed by 6 bases and the J gene end by 4 bases; junction bases not matched to a gene: 6. The CDR3 extends over 14 amino acids. Germline assignment: CDR1 MNHNS and CDR2 SASEGT. CDR3 DNA sequence: TGTGCCAGCAGACAGACAGGGCGAAATCAGCCCCAGCATTTT. Translating it yields CASRQTGRNQPQHF.

The chain links TRBV7-7 to TRBJ2-3; D may be TRBD2 (6 bases). The germline V and J ends were trimmed by 8 bases and 6 bases, with 21 bases remaining between them. This CDR3 comprises 15 residues. Germline CDR1 reads SSHAT; CDR2 reads FNYEAQ (reference sequence). CDR3 coding DNA: TGTGCCAGCCATCTCGGCGGGGAGCGGTGGGATACGCAGTATTTT. This sequence encodes CASHLGGERWDTQYF.

The chain couples TRBV4-2 to TRBJ2-7; 9 bases are shared with TRBD1. V gave up 1 base and J gave up 4 bases; unmatched junction bases: 5. CDR3 size: 15 residues. Per germline, CDR1 LGHNA and CDR2 YNFKEQ. This chain's CDR3 is CASSQARQGGYEQYF. The CDR3, as DNA: TGTGCCAGCAGCCAAGCGAGACAGGGGGGTTACGAGCAGTACTTC.

The chain recombines TRBV7-3 with TRBJ2-3; possible D gene TRBD2, 7 bases. The CDR3 has 15 amino acids. Germline-derived CDR1 and CDR2 are SGHTA and FQGTGA. V was trimmed by 1 base and J by 0 bases, leaving 8 bases between them. CDR3 bases: TGTGCCAGCAGCTTAAGGGGGGGCAGCACAGATACGCAGTATTTT. Its protein is CASSLRGGSTDTQYF. Looking up the rest from reference TRBV7-3 and TRBJ2-3 gives the full variable domain: GAGVSQTPSNKVTEKGKYVELRCDPISGHTALYWYRQSLGQGPEFLIYFQGTGAADDSGLPNDRFFAVRPEGSVSTLKIQRTERGDSAVYLCASSLRGGSTDTQYFGPGTRLTVL.

In its sample, this clone was seen a few times. The V gene is TRBV28, the J gene TRBJ1-6; the match to TRBD1 covers 9 bases. The CDR3 consists of 15 residues. After removal of 5 bases from V and 10 bases from J, the junction contained 9 bases not matched to a gene. Looked up from germline, CDR1 is MDHEN and CDR2 is SYDVKM. CDR3 sequence: CASSLGTGYRSPLHF. The CDR3 nucleotides are TGTGCCAGCAGTCTAGGGACAGGGTATCGGTCACCCCTCCACTTT.

This sequence joins TRBV7-9 and TRBJ1-1; a possible D gene is TRBD1 (6 bases). Germline CDR1 reads SEHNR; CDR2 reads FQNEAQ (reference sequence). This CDR3 is built from 13 residues. Trimming shortened V by 2 bases and J by 7 bases, and 11 bases separated the two germline ends. As DNA, the CDR3 is TGTGCCAGCAGCTTAACGGACAGCTTTGAAGCTTTCTTT. This codes for CASSLTDSFEAFF.

This chain links TRBV6-1 with TRBJ1-5; D is unresolved. CDR3 length equals 15 residues. Germline CDR1 is MNHNS and CDR2 is SASEGT. Trimming took 7 bases from V and 0 from J, leaving 13 bases between them. CDR3 protein: CASIWSGDSNQPQHF. The CDR3 DNA follows: TGTGCCAGCATCTGGTCCGGGGATAGCAATCAGCCCCAGCATTTT.

This chain links TRBV5-6 with TRBJ2-1, with 8 bases lining up with TRBD2. From germline, CDR1 is SGHDT and CDR2 YYEEEE. The trim removed 5 bases at V and 7 bases at J, leaving 14 bases unmatched. CDR3 length: 16 amino acids. CDR3 in amino acids: CASSPTGGRMGNEQFF. The CDR3 DNA is TGTGCCAGCAGTCCGACGGGGGGGCGGATGGGAAATGAGCAGTTCTTC.

V is TRBV7-3 and J is TRBJ2-2, with D perhaps matching TRBD2 (5 bases). The germline gives CDR1 SGHTA, CDR2 FQGTGA. Trimming removed 8 bases from V and 1 base from J, with 5 bases in between. There are 12 residues in the CDR3. CDR3 in amino acids: CASRENTGELFF. The CDR3 DNA is TGTGCCAGCCGGGAGAACACCGGGGAGCTGTTTTTT.

The V gene is TRBV7-9, the J gene TRBJ2-5, with unresolved D. The CDR3 contains 15 residues. Trimming stripped 4 bases from V and 0 bases from J, with 12 bases between. Germline V gene data show CDR1 as SEHNR and CDR2 as FQNEAQ (reference sequence). The CDR3 DNA follows: TGTGCCAGCAGCTCCCCCCGACTCGACCAAGAGACCCAGTACTTC. Protein: CASSSPRLDQETQYF.

V usage is TRBV9 and J usage is TRBJ2-1; 10 nucleotides line up with TRBD1. The trim removed 0 bases at V and 7 bases at J, leaving 1 base unmatched. CDR1 and CDR2 (germline): SGDLS, YYNGEE. This CDR3 is built from 14 residues. Written as DNA, the CDR3 is TGTGCCAGCAGCGTAGGGACAGGGGGTAATGAGCAGTTCTTC. Protein product: CASSVGTGGNEQFF.

This chain joins TRBV11-3 and TRBJ2-7; 9 bases match TRBD1. There are 15 residues in the CDR3. The trim removed 2 bases at V and 1 base at J, leaving 3 bases unmatched. Germline CDR1 is SGHNT and CDR2 is YENEEA. The CDR3, as DNA: TGTGCCAGCAGCTTAATGGGGACAGGGTCCTACGAGCAGTACGTC. The encoded protein is CASSLMGTGSYEQYV.

The chain links TRBV2 to TRBJ1-1; D ambiguous. V shed 6 bases and J shed 0 bases, with 8 bases lying between them. The CDR3 extends over 13 amino acids. CDR1 and CDR2 (germline): SNHLY, FYNNEI. The CDR3 DNA sequence: TGTGCCAGCAGACAGCCTATGAACACTGAAGCTTTCTTT. Encoded protein: CASRQPMNTEAFF.

This clone came up a few times. The J gene is TRBJ2-7, the V gene TRBV19, with a tentative D call TRBD2 (7 bases). CDR1 is LNHDA and CDR2 is SQIVND in the germline V gene (reference sequence). The CDR3 totals 14 residues. Between the trimmed V and J ends, which lost 3 bases and 6 bases, there was a span of 15 bases. CDR3 in DNA: TGTGCCAGTAGTATGACGGGGGGCGCATCCGAGCAGTACTTC. It yields the protein CASSMTGGASEQYF.

The chain uses TRBV9 and TRBJ1-3; no clear D gene. V dropped 2 bases and J dropped 2 bases, with 8 bases sitting between them. The CDR3 totals 14 residues. Germline CDR1 reads SGDLS; CDR2 reads YYNGEE. The CDR3 region has the DNA TGTGCCAGCAGCGTTGGGGAGCCTGGAAACACCATATATTTT. Its protein is CASSVGEPGNTIYF.

CDR3 DNA: TGTGCCAGCAGCTTAGGCGGGAACTACGAGCAGTACTTC. Its translation: CASSLGGNYEQYF. The J gene is TRBJ2-7, the V gene TRBV11-2, with a possible D match to TRBD2 (6 bases). This CDR3 region has 13 residues. V lost 1 base and J 3 bases, leaving 7 bases between the germline ends. Germline V gene sequence: CDR1 SGHAT, CDR2 FQNNGV.

The rearrangement joins TRBV7-9 to TRBJ1-6; D might be TRBD1 (5 bases). The V end lost 5 bases, the J end lost 4 bases, and 9 bases lay between the germline ends. Germline CDR1 reads SEHNR; CDR2 reads FQNEAQ (reference sequence). The CDR3 loop spans 14 amino acids. CDR3 sequence (DNA): TGTGCCAGCAGCATGACAGTTTATAATTCACCCCTCCACTTT. It is translated as CASSMTVYNSPLHF.